These 15 T cell receptor beta chains share one sample of origin, sequenced in a study of blood T cells in healthy people across ages (dated by TCRdb to between 2014 and 2017). Libraries were prepared through 5' RACE. For sequencing, an Illumina HiSeq 2500 was employed. A second roughly 6 to 12 cycle PCR used a sample-barcoded 5' primer and a J-beta primer mix. TCRdb cleaned the public reads at Q25 with fastp, built clones with MiXCR and kept in-frame beta chains. Every distinct CDR3 protein forms one entry, paired with its most common genes and DNA. The sample records 1.2 million to 1.5 million distinct CDR3 sequences, approximately 42% of which are singletons. The top ten hold roughly 7.9% of the sample. Sequenced material: blood. These receptors came from a woman aged 18 to 35 in good health.

V usage is TRBV27 and J usage is TRBJ1-4, with unresolved D. The CDR3 has 16 amino acids. V lost 6 bases and J 0 bases, leaving 14 bases between the germline ends. The V gene's germline CDR1 is MNHEY and CDR2 SMNVEV (reference sequence). The CDR3 reads CASRLDRATTNEKLFF. The CDR3 DNA is TGTGCCAGCAGACTAGATAGGGCAACAACTAATGAAAAACTGTTTTTT.

This clonotype occurred many times. This chain joins TRBV5-1 and TRBJ2-1, with a possible D match to TRBD2 (5 bases). CDR1 and CDR2 from the germline V gene are SGHRS and YFSETQ. This CDR3 contains 15 residues. Deletions cut 0 bases from V and 0 bases from J, with 7 bases between. CDR3 loop: CASSLEGSSYNEQFF. The CDR3 DNA is TGCGCCAGCAGCTTGGAAGGGAGCTCCTACAATGAGCAGTTCTTC.

In regard to this clonotype: Sequence at one end of the junction differs from germline and may be a read error. The rearrangement links TRBV5-1 to TRBJ1-2, with 11 positions matching TRBD1. Germline V lookup: CDR1 SGHRS, CDR2 YFSETQ. This CDR3 contains 16 residues. The CDR3, as DNA: TGCGCCAGCAGCGTGGACAGGGGGCAAGAGATCTATGGCCACACCTTC. Protein: CASSVDRGQEIYGHTF. Variable domain in full (rest from reference TRBV5-1 and TRBJ1-2): KAGVTQTPRYLIKTRGQQVTLSCSPISGHRSVSWYQQTPGQGLQFLFEYFSETQRNKGNFPGRFSGRQFSNSRSEMNVSTLELGDSALYLCASSVDRGQEIYGHTFGSGTRLTVV.

This clonotype was counted between two and nine times. The chain recombines TRBV9 with TRBJ2-7, with 9 bases aligning to TRBD2. J gave up 3 bases and V 3 bases, and 7 bases lay outside the gene matches. CDR3 length equals 15 residues. Germline V lookup: CDR1 SGDLS, CDR2 YYNGEE. The CDR3 coding sequence is TGTGCCAGCAGCGGATCGACTAGCGGATTCTACGAGCAGTACTTC. This gives the protein CASSGSTSGFYEQYF.

In its sample, this clonotype was seen a few times. The chain recombines TRBV5-1 with TRBJ1-4; no reliable D call. Germline CDR1 is SGHRS and CDR2 is YFSETQ. The CDR3 has 14 amino acids. Trimming pared 0 bases from V and 8 bases from J, leaving 11 bases between. The CDR3 coding sequence is TGCGCCAGCAGCTTGGAGACGGGATCGGAAAAACTGTTTTTT. It translates to CASSLETGSEKLFF.

This clonotype was picked up many times. This rearrangement joins TRBV10-1 to TRBJ2-3; D perhaps matches TRBD2 (5 bases). The V end was cut by 0 bases, the J end by 1 base, with 11 bases between. The length of the CDR3 is 16 residues. Germline V gene sequence: CDR1 WNHNN, CDR2 SYGVQD (reference sequence). This CDR3 is CASSESRAGGTDTQYF. As DNA, the CDR3 is TGCGCCAGCAGTGAGTCGCGGGCTGGGGGCACAGATACGCAGTATTTT.

Notes on this clonotype: With a much larger clone just one base away, this may be a read error. The chain links TRBV7-7 to TRBJ2-3, with 8 bases that match TRBD1. The J segment lost 2 bases and the V segment lost 4 bases, leaving 5 bases of the junction unmatched. This CDR3 is 15 amino acids long. Germline-derived CDR1 and CDR2 are SSHAT and FNYEAQ (reference sequence). In DNA, the CDR3 is TGTGCCAGCAGCTCGGACAGGGCGTTCACAGATACGCAGTATTTT. Residues: CASSSDRAFTDTQYF.

The rearrangement joins TRBV7-2 to TRBJ2-7; TRBD1 might be the D (5 bases). The CDR3 has 15 amino acids. Trimming pared 0 bases from V and 5 bases from J, leaving 14 bases between. Germline V gene lookup returns CDR1 SGHTA and CDR2 FQGNSA. CDR3 protein: CASSLAEATGHEQYF. The CDR3 region has the DNA TGTGCCAGCAGCTTAGCCGAGGCAACAGGCCACGAGCAGTACTTC. The full variable domain, rest sourced from reference TRBV7-2 and TRBJ2-7, is GAGVSQSPSNKVTEKGKDVELRCDPISGHTALYWYRQSLGQGLEFLIYFQGNSAPDKSGLPSDRFSAERTGGSVSTLTIQRTQQEDSAVYLCASSLAEATGHEQYFGPGTRLTVT.

J is TRBJ1-2 and V is TRBV7-3, with 7 nucleotides matching TRBD1. Germline loops: CDR1 SGHTA, CDR2 FQGTGA. V lost 5 bases to trimming and J lost 8 bases; unmatched junction nucleotides: 20. The CDR3 is 17 amino acids. CDR3 region: CASSLTGTDAKRRGYTF. The CDR3 region has the DNA TGTGCCAGCAGCCTTACCGGGACAGATGCCAAACGGAGGGGCTACACCTTC.

The chain employs TRBV4-1 and TRBJ1-1, with a tentative D call TRBD1 (6 bases). This CDR3 is 16 amino acids long. V was clipped by 5 bases and J by 3 bases, with 19 bases between them. Germline V gene data show CDR1 as MGHRA and CDR2 as YSYEKL. As DNA, the CDR3 is TGCGCCAGCAGCTCCCATTGGGGGGGCTCGGACACTGAAGCTTTCTTT. Amino acids: CASSSHWGGSDTEAFF.

The chain links TRBV4-1 to TRBJ2-7; 7 bases are a match to TRBD1. Unmatched junction bases numbered 2, after V lost 0 bases and J lost 0 bases. The CDR3 consists of 15 residues. Germline V gene sequence: CDR1 MGHRA, CDR2 YSYEKL. CDR3 in DNA: TGCGCCAGCAGCCAAGAGACAGGGACCTCCTACGAGCAGTACTTC. It translates to CASSQETGTSYEQYF.

This clonotype was counted only a few times. V and J are TRBV7-2 and TRBJ1-1, with D perhaps matching TRBD1 (6 bases). Trimming shortened V by 1 base and J by 4 bases, and 10 bases separated the two germline ends. Germline-derived CDR1 and CDR2 are SGHTA and FQGNSA. The CDR3 has 14 amino acids. The CDR3 reads CASSLEGGLTEAFF. The DNA of the CDR3 is TGTGCCAGCAGCTTAGAGGGGGGGCTCACTGAAGCTTTCTTT. Full variable domain (remainder filled in from reference TRBV7-2 and TRBJ1-1): GAGVSQSPSNKVTEKGKDVELRCDPISGHTALYWYRQSLGQGLEFLIYFQGNSAPDKSGLPSDRFSAERTGGSVSTLTIQRTQQEDSAVYLCASSLEGGLTEAFFGQGTRLTVV.

J is TRBJ2-3 and V is TRBV11-2; tentatively, D is TRBD2 (6 bases). The length of the CDR3 is 15 residues. Germline V gene lookup returns CDR1 SGHAT and CDR2 FQNNGV. Trimming removed 5 bases from V and 6 bases from J, with 18 bases in between. The CDR3 DNA sequence: TGTGCCAGCAGCCCACGGGCGGGGCCAGGGGATACGCAGTATTTT. It is translated as CASSPRAGPGDTQYF.

This clonotype appeared many times. The CDR3 reads CASSLGQGFSTDTQYF. DNA for the CDR3: TGTGCCAGCAGTCTTGGACAGGGATTTAGCACAGATACGCAGTATTTT. V and J are TRBV12-3 or TRBV12-4 and TRBJ2-3; TRBD1 agrees at 8 bases. The CDR3 totals 16 residues. V was clipped by 5 bases and J by 0 bases; unmatched bases: 7.

In the case of this clonotype: This may be a read error: a much more frequent sequence differs by one nucleotide. The V and J genes are TRBV4-1 and TRBJ2-7; D remains unclear. The CDR3 is 12 residues long. Trimming removed 1 base at V and 7 bases at J, with 8 bases between. Germline lookup yields CDR1 MGHRA and CDR2 YSYEKL. DNA for the CDR3: TGCGCCAGCAGCCAAGGGGAAAATGAGCAGTACTTC. Translating gives CASSQGENEQYF.